The text below deals with one T cell receptor (beta chain). The germline V gene encodes CDR1 MDHEN and CDR2 SYDVKM. The CDR3 loop spans 14 amino acids. Trimming pared 8 bases from V and 3 bases from J, leaving 16 bases between. Produced via immunoSEQ multiplex PCR; TCRdb's table is partial and in-frame only. The table lists 100,000 to 150,000 clones, 79% of them singletons. This sample is part of a study of blood T cell repertoires in COVID-19. For the study at large: Donors in the United States, Italy and Spain gave samples during acute or convalescent COVID-19.

The origin of this receptor is a man aged 35-49 years with active or convalescent COVID-19. This chain joins TRBV28 and TRBJ1-1, with no clear D. Sequencing input: peripheral blood. The CDR3 is CASLSPYRYTEAFF. The CDR3 DNA reads as TGTGCCAGCTTATCACCGTACCGGTACACTGAAGCTTTCTTT.